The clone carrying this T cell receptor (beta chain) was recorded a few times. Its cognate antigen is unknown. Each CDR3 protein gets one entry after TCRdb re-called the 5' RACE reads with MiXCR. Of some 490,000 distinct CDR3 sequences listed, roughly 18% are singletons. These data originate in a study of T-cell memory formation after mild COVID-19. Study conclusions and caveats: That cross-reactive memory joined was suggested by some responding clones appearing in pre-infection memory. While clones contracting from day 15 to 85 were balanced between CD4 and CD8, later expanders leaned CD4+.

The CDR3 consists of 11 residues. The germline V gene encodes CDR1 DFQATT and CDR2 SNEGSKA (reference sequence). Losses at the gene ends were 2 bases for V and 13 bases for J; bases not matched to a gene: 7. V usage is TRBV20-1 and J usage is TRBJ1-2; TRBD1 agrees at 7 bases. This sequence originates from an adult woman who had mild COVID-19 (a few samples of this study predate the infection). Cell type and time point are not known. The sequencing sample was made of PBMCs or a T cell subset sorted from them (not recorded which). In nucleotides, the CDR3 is TGCAGTGCTAGACCCGGACAGGCTCTCACCTTC. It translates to CSARPGQALTF.